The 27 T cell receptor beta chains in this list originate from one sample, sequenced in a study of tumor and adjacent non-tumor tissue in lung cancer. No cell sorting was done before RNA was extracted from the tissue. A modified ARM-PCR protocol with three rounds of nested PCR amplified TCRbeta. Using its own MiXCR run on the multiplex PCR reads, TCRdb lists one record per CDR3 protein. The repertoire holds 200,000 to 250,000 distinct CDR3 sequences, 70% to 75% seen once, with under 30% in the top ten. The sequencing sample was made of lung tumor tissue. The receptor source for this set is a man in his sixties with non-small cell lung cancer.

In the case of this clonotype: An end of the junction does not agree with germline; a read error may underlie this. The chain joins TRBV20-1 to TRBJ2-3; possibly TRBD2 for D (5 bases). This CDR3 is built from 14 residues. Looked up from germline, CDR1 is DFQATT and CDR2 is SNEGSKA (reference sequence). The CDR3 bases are TGCAGTGCTCCTTTCGGGCCTAGCAGAGATACGCACTATTTT. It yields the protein CSAPFGPSRDTHYF.

CDR3 amino acids: CASITGYQPQHF. The CDR3 DNA follows: TGTGCCAGCATCACGGGATATCAGCCCCAGCATTTT. J is TRBJ1-5 and V is TRBV5-6; no clear D gene. CDR3 length: 12 residues. Germline lookup yields CDR1 SGHDT and CDR2 YYEEEE. V lost 6 bases, J lost 5 bases, and 9 bases lay in between.

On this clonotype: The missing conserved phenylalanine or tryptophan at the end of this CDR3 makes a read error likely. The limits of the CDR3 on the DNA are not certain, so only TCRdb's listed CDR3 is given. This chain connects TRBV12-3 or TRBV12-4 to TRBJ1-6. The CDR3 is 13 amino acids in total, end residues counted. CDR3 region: CASRVVANSPPHI.

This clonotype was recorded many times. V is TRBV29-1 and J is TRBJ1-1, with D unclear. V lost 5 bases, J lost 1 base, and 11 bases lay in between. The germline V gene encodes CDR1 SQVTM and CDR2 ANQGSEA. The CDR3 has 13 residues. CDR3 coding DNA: TGCAGCGTTTTGGGGAAGGCGAACACTGAAGCTTTCTTT. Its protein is CSVLGKANTEAFF.

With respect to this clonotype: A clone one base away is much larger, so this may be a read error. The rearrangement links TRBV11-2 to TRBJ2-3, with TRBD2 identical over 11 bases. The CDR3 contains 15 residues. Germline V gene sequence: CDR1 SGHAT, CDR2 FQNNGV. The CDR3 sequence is CASSLLAGGGDMQYF. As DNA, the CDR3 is TGTGCCAGCAGCTTGCTAGCGGGAGGAGGAGATATGCAGTATTTT.

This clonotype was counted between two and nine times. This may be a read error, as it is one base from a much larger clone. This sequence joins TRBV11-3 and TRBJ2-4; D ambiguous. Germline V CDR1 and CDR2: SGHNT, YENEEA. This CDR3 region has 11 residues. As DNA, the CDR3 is TGTGCCAGCATCTTAGACAACATTCAGTACTTC. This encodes CASILDNIQYF.

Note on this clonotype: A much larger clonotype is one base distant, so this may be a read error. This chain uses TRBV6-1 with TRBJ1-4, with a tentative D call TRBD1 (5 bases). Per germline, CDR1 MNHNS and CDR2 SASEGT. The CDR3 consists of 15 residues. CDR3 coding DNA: TGTGCCAGCAGATCGGACACCACAACTAATGAAAAACTGATTTTT. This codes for CASRSDTTTNEKLIF.

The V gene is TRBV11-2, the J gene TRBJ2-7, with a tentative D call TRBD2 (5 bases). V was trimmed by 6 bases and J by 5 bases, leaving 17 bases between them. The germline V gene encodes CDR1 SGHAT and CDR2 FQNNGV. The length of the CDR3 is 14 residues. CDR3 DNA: TGTGCCAGCAGTGTGGGATGGGAGACTCACGAGCAGTACTTC. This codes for CASSVGWETHEQYF.

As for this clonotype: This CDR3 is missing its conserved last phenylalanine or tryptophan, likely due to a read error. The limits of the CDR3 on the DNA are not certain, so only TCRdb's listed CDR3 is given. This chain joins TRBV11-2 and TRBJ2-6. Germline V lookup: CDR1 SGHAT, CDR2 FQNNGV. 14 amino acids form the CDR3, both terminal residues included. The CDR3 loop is CDSSPITGANVPTL.

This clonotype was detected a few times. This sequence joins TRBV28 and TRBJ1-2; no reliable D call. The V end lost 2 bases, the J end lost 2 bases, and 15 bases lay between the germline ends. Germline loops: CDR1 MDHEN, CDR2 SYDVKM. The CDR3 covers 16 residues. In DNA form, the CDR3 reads TGTGCCAGCAGTTTAGGGTCGCACAGAAGAAACTATGGCTACACCTTC. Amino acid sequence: CASSLGSHRRNYGYTF.

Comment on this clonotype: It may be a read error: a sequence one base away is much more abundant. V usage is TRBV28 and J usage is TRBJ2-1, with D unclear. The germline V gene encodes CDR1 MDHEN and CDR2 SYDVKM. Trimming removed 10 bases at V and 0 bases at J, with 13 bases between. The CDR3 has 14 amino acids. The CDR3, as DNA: TGTGCCAACGCGGCAGTCAGCTCCTACAATGAGCAGTTCTTC. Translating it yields CANAAVSSYNEQFF.

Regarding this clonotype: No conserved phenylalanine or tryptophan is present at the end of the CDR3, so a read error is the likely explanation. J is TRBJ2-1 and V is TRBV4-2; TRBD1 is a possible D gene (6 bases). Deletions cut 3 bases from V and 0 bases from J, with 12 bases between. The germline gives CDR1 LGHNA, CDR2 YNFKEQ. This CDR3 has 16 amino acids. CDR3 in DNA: TGTGCCAGCAGCCATGTGGAACAGGGCTCCTACAATGAGCAGTTCCTC. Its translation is CASSHVEQGSYNEQFL.

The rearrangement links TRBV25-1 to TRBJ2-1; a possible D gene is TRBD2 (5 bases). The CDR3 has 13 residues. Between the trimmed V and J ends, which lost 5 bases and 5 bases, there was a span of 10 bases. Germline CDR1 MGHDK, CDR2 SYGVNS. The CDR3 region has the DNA TGTGCCAGCAGTAGGACTGGAAACAATGAGCAGTTCTTC. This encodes CASSRTGNNEQFF.

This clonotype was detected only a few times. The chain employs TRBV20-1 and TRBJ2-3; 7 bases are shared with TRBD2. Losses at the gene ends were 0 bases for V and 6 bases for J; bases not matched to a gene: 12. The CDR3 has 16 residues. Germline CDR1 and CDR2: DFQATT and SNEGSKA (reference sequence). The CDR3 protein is CSARDRTAGVADTQYF. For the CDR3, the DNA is TGCAGTGCTAGAGATCGCACGGCGGGAGTGGCCGATACGCAGTATTTT.

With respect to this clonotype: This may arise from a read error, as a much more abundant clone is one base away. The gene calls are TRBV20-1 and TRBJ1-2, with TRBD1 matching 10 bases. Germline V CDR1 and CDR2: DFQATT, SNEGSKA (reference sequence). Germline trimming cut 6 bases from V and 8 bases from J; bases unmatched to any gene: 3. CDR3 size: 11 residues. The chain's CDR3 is CSAKTGGGYTF. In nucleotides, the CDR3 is TGCAGTGCCAAGACAGGGGGCGGCTACACCTTC.

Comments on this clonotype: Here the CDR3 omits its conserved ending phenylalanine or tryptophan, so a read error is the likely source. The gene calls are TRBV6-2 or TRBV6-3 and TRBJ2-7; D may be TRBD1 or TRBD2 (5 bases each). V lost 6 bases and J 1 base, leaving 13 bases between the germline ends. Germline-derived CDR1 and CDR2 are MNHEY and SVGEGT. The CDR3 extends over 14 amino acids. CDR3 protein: CASRKGRNSYEQYL. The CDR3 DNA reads TGTGCCAGCAGAAAGGGACGAAATTCCTACGAGCAGTACTTA.

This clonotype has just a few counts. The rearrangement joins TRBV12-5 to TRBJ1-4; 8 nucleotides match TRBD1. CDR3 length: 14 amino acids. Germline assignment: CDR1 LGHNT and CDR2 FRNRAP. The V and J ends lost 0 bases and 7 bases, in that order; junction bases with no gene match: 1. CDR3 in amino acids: CASGLVTGAEKLFF. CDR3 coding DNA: TGTGCTAGTGGTTTGGTGACAGGGGCTGAAAAACTGTTTTTT.

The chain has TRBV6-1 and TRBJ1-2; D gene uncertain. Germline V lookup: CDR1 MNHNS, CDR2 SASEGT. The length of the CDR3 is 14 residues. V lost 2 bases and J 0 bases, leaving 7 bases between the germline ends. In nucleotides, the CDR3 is TGTGCCAGCAGTGAAAGGCACGCTAACTATGGCTACACCTTC. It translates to CASSERHANYGYTF.

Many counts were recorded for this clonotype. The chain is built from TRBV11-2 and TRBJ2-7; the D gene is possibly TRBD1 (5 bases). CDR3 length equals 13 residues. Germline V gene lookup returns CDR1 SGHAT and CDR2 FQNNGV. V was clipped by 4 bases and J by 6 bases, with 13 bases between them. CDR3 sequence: CASSSLQGLEQYF. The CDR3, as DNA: TGTGCCAGCAGCTCCCTCCAGGGCCTCGAGCAGTACTTC.

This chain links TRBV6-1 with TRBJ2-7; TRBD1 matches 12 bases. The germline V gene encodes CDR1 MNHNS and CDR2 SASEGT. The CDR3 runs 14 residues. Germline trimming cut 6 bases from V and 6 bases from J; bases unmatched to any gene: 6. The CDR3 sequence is CASRPGQGAGEQYF. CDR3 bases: TGTGCCAGCAGGCCGGGACAGGGGGCCGGCGAGCAGTACTTC.

The CDR3 coding sequence is TGTGCCAGCAGTTACCGCGGGTCATCCTACGAGCAGTACTTC. Its protein product is CASSYRGSSYEQYF. The chain has TRBV6-5 and TRBJ2-7; D is possibly TRBD2 (5 bases). The ends were cut back, 2 bases at V and 1 base at J, with 9 bases in the middle. CDR1 is MNHEY and CDR2 is SVGAGI in the germline V gene. The CDR3 loop spans 14 amino acids.

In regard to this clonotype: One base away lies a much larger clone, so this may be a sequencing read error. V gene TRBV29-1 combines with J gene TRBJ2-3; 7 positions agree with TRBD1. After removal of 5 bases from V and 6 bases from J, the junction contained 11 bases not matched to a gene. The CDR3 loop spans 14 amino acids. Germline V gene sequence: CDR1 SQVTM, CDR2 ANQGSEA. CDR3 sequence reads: CSVCGQAWGDTQYF. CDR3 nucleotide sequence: TGCAGCGTTTGTGGACAGGCCTGGGGGGATACGCAGTATTTT.

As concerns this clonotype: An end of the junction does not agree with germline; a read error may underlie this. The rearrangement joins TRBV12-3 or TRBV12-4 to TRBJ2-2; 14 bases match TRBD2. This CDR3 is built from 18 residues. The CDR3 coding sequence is TGTGCCAGCAGTTCGGGACTAGCGGGAGTAGAAAACACCAGGGAGCTGTTTTTT. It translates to CASSSGLAGVENTRELFF.

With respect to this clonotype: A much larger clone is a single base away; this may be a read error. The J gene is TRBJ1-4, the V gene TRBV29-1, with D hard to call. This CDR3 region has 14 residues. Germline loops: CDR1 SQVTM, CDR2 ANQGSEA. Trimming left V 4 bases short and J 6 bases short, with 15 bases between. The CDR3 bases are TGCAGCGTTGTCAGTGGGTCGTCTGATGAAAAACTGTTTTTT. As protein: CSVVSGSSDEKLFF.

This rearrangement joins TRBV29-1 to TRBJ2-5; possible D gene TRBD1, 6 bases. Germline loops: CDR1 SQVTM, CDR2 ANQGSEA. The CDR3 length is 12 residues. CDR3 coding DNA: TGCAGGGTGGGGTTACAGGGACCGACCCAGTACTTC. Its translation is CRVGLQGPTQYF.

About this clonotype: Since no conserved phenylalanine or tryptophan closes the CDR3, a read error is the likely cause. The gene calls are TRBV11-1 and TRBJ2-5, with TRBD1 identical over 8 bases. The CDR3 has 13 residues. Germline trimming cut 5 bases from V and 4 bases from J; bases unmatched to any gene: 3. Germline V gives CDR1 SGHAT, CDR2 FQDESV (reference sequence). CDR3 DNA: TGTGCCAGCAGCACGGGACAGGTAGAGACCCAGTACTCC. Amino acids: CASSTGQVETQYS.

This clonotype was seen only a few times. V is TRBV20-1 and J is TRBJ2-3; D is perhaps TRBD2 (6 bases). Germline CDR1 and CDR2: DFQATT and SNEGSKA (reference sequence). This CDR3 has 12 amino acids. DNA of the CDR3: TGCAGCCCCGGAGGGGGCACAGATACGCAGTATTTT. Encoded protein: CSPGGGTDTQYF.